A selection of T cell receptor beta chains follows, all from one sample in a study of CD8+ T cells in alopecia areata. Some clones are missing from TCRdb's copy, which holds only in-frame ones; the method was immunoSEQ multiplex PCR. This sample has over 85,000 clones, with around 71% found just once. The material was CD8+ T cells sorted from blood, obtained at week 44, from a patient treated with tofacitinib. The receptors stem from a human donor with alopecia areata. Both conserved end residues are part of each CDR3. Some rows have no size entry. The others give once, few or many, or a class for an expanded clone.

clone_size: NA
v_call: TRBV29-1
cdr3_aa: CSVERDTEAFF

clone_size: NA
v_call: TRBV5-4
cdr3_aa: CASSFNTDTQYF

clone_size: NA
v_call: TRBV6-6
cdr3_aa: CASSYSAGYTEAFF

clone_size: NA
v_call: TRBV2
cdr3_aa: CASSEAVGLAPDTQYF

clone_size: NA
v_call: TRBV5-4
cdr3_aa: CASSQDWSLNYGYTF

clone_size: NA
v_call: TRBV9
cdr3_aa: CASSVGQVPYEQYF

clone_size: NA
v_call: TRBV27
cdr3_aa: CASRGQGVVHEQYF

clone_size: once
v_call: TRBV5-1
cdr3_aa: CASSLEGQVNEKLFF

clone_size: medium-sized
v_call: TRBV2
cdr3_aa: CASRKTGGEWPQHF

clone_size: NA
v_call: TRBV7-9
cdr3_aa: CASSPQDNYGYTF

clone_size: NA
v_call: TRBV10-2
cdr3_aa: CASSGTGGSGDTQYF

clone_size: NA
v_call: TRBV9
cdr3_aa: CASSAQRGGGIGTDTQYF

clone_size: NA
v_call: TRBV4-3
cdr3_aa: CASSQVLGTTNTGELFF

clone_size: NA
v_call: TRBV12-5
cdr3_aa: CASGSPNQPQHF

clone_size: NA
v_call: TRBV5-6
cdr3_aa: CASSPGTGGSNIQYF

clone_size: once
v_call: TRBV30
cdr3_aa: CAWQTGPDNSPLHF

clone_size: once
v_call: TRBV7-8
cdr3_aa: CASSDYQLQPYGYTF

clone_size: NA
v_call: TRBV7-2
cdr3_aa: CASSLTQGWLTDTQYF

clone_size: NA
v_call: TRBV25-1
cdr3_aa: CASSVLGGGSSYNEQFF

clone_size: NA
v_call: TRBV30
cdr3_aa: CAWSKAGEGGYTF